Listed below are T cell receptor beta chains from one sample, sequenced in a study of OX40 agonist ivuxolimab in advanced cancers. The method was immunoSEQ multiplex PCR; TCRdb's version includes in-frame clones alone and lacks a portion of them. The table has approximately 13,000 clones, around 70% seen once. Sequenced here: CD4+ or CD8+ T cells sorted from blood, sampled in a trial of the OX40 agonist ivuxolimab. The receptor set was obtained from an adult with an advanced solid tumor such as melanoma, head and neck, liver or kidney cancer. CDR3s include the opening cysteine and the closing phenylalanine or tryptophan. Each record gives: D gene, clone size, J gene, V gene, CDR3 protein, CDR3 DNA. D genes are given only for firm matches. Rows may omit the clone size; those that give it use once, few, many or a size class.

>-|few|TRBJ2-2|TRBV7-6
CASSLAGGRGTGELFF
TGTGCCAGCAGCTTAGCCGGAGGGCGGGGCACCGGGGAGCTGTTTTTT
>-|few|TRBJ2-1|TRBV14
CASSQDIYNEQFF
TGTGCCAGCAGCCAAGATATATACAATGAGCAGTTCTTC
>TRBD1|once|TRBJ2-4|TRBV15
CATSRVGGTGGAGDIQYF
TGTGCCACCAGCAGAGTAGGTGGGACAGGGGGCGCCGGGGACATTCAGTACTTC
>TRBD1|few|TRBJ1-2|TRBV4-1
CASSQGTGPLGYTF
TGCGCCAGCAGCCAAGGGACAGGGCCGCTGGGCTACACCTTC
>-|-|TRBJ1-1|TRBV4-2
CASSPLQGRQHTEAFF
TGTGCCAGCAGCCCGTTACAGGGTCGCCAGCACACTGAAGCTTTCTTT
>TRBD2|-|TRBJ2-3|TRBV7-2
CASSPLAGVAADTQYF
TGTGCCAGCAGCCCCCTGGCGGGAGTGGCTGCAGATACGCAGTATTTT
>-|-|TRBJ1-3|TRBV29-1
CSVEWGGDAGNTIYF
TGCAGCGTTGAATGGGGGGGCGATGCTGGAAACACCATATATTTT
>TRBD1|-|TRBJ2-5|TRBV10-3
CAISEGVGQGETQYF
TGTGCCATCAGTGAGGGGGTGGGACAGGGAGAGACCCAGTACTTC
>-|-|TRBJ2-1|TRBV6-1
CASSEGDYNEQFF
TGTGCCAGCAGTGAGGGGGACTACAATGAGCAGTTCTTC
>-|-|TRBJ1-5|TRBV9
CASSVGVSNQPQHF
TGTGCCAGCAGCGTAGGTGTGAGCAATCAGCCCCAGCATTTT
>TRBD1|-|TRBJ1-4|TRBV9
CASSVAAWTGTNEKLFF
TGTGCCAGCAGCGTAGCGGCTTGGACAGGAACTAATGAAAAACTGTTTTTT
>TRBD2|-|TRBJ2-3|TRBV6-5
CASSGAGGTDTQYF
TGTGCCTCCTCCGGGGCGGGGGGCACAGATACGCAGTATTTT
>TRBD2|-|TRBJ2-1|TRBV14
CASSQGTSGSRYNEQFF
TGTGCCAGCAGCCAAGGGACTAGCGGGAGCCGATACAATGAGCAGTTCTTC
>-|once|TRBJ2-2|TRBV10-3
CAIGWGPNTGELFF
TGTGCCATCGGTTGGGGACCGAACACCGGGGAGCTGTTTTTT
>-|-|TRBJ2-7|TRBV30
CAWSASDRTTMEQYF
TGTGCCTGGAGTGCCTCGGACAGAACTACGATGGAGCAGTACTTC
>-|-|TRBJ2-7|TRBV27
CASSPMAGHYEQYF
TGTGCCAGCAGTCCCATGGCAGGTCACTACGAGCAGTACTTC
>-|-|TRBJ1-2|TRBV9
CASGFDSRYGYTF
TGTGCCAGCGGTTTCGACAGCCGATATGGCTACACCTTC
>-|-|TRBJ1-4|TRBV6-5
CASSYSMVATNEKLFF
TGTGCCAGCAGTTACTCGATGGTTGCAACTAATGAAAAACTGTTTTTT
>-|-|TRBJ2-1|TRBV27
CASSTGRRPYNEQFF
TGTGCCAGCAGCACCGGGCGGCGCCCCTACAATGAGCAGTTCTTC